This entry concerns a single TCR beta chain. Some clones are missing from TCRdb's copy, which holds only in-frame ones; the method was immunoSEQ multiplex PCR. The data hold under 300,000 clones, with approximately 83% observed a single time. J was trimmed by 6 bases and V by 2 bases; bases with no gene match: 4. Germline loops: CDR1 SGHRS, CDR2 YFSETQ. The CDR3 extends over 15 amino acids. This sample was taken from a study of blood T cell repertoires in COVID-19. Sequenced material: peripheral blood. The gene calls are TRBV5-1 and TRBJ2-1; 11 nucleotides agree with TRBD1. The sequence was collected from a human donor in a cohort sampled during active COVID-19. The CDR3 DNA is TGCGCCAGCAGCTTACCGGGACAGGGGGTCAATGAGCAGTTCTTC. It encodes CASSLPGQGVNEQFF.